Below are 30 T cell receptor beta chains sequenced from a single sample in a study of blood T cell repertoires in COVID-19. The table came from immunoSEQ multiplex PCR; TCRdb's copy has only in-frame clones and leaves some out. The top ten clones hold around 11% of a sample with tens of thousands of clones, more than 65% of them seen once. Sequenced material: peripheral blood. The receptors stem from a man between 65 and 85 years old with acute or convalescent COVID-19.

This clone showed up just once. This sequence joins TRBV28 and TRBJ1-6; unclear D gene. Between the trimmed V and J ends, which lost 7 bases and 0 bases, there was a span of 16 bases. The CDR3 contains 17 residues. CDR1 is MDHEN and CDR2 is SYDVKM in the germline V gene. This CDR3 reads CASNWATDSSYNSPLHF. CDR3 DNA sequence: TGTGCCAGCAACTGGGCTACCGATAGCTCCTATAATTCACCCCTCCACTTT.

This chain connects TRBV28 to TRBJ1-2, with D possibly TRBD1 on 6 matching bases. The CDR3 consists of 13 residues. V shed 3 bases and J shed 5 bases, with 10 bases lying between them. Germline loops: CDR1 MDHEN, CDR2 SYDVKM. CDR3 nucleotide sequence: TGTGCCAGCAGTTTTCCCGGACAGTATGGCTACACCTTC. This codes for CASSFPGQYGYTF.

This chain uses TRBV6-2 or TRBV6-3 with TRBJ1-1; TRBD1 matches 8 bases. The junction had 2 bases not matched to a gene; V was cut back by 2 bases and J by 3 bases. CDR1 and CDR2 from the germline V gene are MNHEY and SVGEGT. The CDR3 spans 14 residues. The CDR3 coding sequence is TGTGCCAGCAGTTACGCACAGGGGGACACTGAAGCTTTCTTT. Residues: CASSYAQGDTEAFF.

This clone was detected only a few times. The gene calls are TRBV19 and TRBJ1-5; D might be TRBD1 (6 bases). Trimming removed 5 bases from V and 1 base from J, with 9 bases in between. CDR3 length equals 14 residues. CDR1 and CDR2 (germline): LNHDA, SQIVND (reference sequence). CDR3 sequence reads: CASSYRVSNQPQHF. In DNA, the CDR3 is TGTGCCAGTAGTTACAGGGTGAGCAATCAGCCCCAGCATTTT.

In this sample, this clone turned up once. J is TRBJ2-3 and V is TRBV2; 7 nucleotides agree with TRBD1. The CDR3 length is 14 residues. The V and J ends lost 6 bases and 0 bases, in that order; junction bases with no gene match: 3. Germline values: CDR1 SNHLY, CDR2 FYNNEI. The CDR3 DNA sequence: TGTGCCAGCAGCGGGGACAGAAGCACAGATACGCAGTATTTT. As protein: CASSGDRSTDTQYF.

V usage is TRBV6-6 and J usage is TRBJ1-6, with D maybe TRBD1 (6 bases). This CDR3 has 12 amino acids. V was shortened by 5 bases and J by 9 bases, with 8 bases between the two germline ends. Germline-derived CDR1 and CDR2 are MNHNY and SVGAGI (reference sequence). The DNA for the CDR3 is TGTGCCAGCAGTCCCAGGGGTTCACCCCTCCACTTT. Its protein product is CASSPRGSPLHF.

The rearrangement uses TRBV9 and TRBJ2-1; TRBD2 matches 8 bases. The germline gives CDR1 SGDLS, CDR2 YYNGEE. The CDR3 consists of 16 residues. Trimming at V came to 2 bases and at J to 6 bases, leaving 10 bases not matched to a gene. The CDR3 spells CASSVQGGGTGNEQFF. CDR3 bases: TGTGCCAGCAGCGTTCAGGGCGGGGGGACCGGCAATGAGCAGTTCTTC. Based on the CDR3 plus reference TRBV9 and TRBJ2-1, the full variable domain is DSGVTQTPKHLITATGQRVTLRCSPRSGDLSVYWYQQSLDQGLQFLIQYYNGEERAKGNILERFSAQQFPDLHSELNLSSLELGDSALYFCASSVQGGGTGNEQFFGPGTRLTVL.

The V and J genes are TRBV19 and TRBJ2-1, with D perhaps TRBD2 (6 bases). There are 13 residues in the CDR3. Germline V gene lookup returns CDR1 LNHDA and CDR2 SQIVND (reference sequence). Between the trimmed V and J ends, which lost 3 bases and 7 bases, there was a span of 10 bases. CDR3 protein: CASSMRLANEQFF. The CDR3 DNA sequence: TGTGCCAGTAGTATGAGGCTAGCGAATGAGCAGTTCTTC. Looking up the rest from reference TRBV19 and TRBJ2-1 gives the full variable domain: DGGITQSPKYLFRKEGQNVTLSCEQNLNHDAMYWYRQDPGQGLRLIYYSQIVNDFQKGDIAEGYSVSREKKESFPLTVTSAQKNPTAFYLCASSMRLANEQFFGPGTRLTVL.

The chain employs TRBV19 and TRBJ1-5; D is perhaps TRBD1 (6 bases). The V gene lost 7 bases and the J gene lost 2 bases, with 15 bases spanning the gap. The CDR3 sequence is 15 residues long. Germline loops: CDR1 LNHDA, CDR2 SQIVND (reference sequence). The CDR3: CASTITGIGNQPQHF. CDR3 sequence (DNA): TGTGCCAGTACCATAACAGGGATAGGCAATCAGCCCCAGCATTTT.

This clone was found a few times. In the same sample, other DNA sequences code for this CDR3. The chain is built from TRBV28 and TRBJ1-5, with D perhaps matching TRBD1 (5 bases). The CDR3 runs to 14 residues. With 5 bases removed from V and 7 bases from J, the gap between germline ends came to 15 bases. Germline CDR1 MDHEN, CDR2 SYDVKM. The CDR3 is CASSLLGGGQPQHF. In DNA form, the CDR3 reads TGTGCCAGCAGTCTCCTCGGGGGGGGACAGCCCCAGCATTTT.

This clone was observed once. This rearrangement joins TRBV11-2 to TRBJ2-1, with 8 bases aligning to TRBD2. There are 15 residues in the CDR3. The germline V gene encodes CDR1 SGHAT and CDR2 FQNNGV. Losses at the gene ends were 2 bases for V and 7 bases for J; bases not matched to a gene: 7. This CDR3 is CASSLSGGASNEQFF. CDR3 DNA sequence: TGTGCCAGCAGCTTATCCGGGGGGGCCTCGAATGAGCAGTTCTTC.

In nucleotides, the CDR3 is TGTGCCAGCAGTGAACCCAGCTCCTATAATTCACCCCTCCACTTT. As protein: CASSEPSSYNSPLHF. V and J are TRBV2 and TRBJ1-6; no clear D. Germline loops: CDR1 SNHLY, CDR2 FYNNEI. The CDR3 is 15 amino acids. The V end lost 2 bases, the J end lost 0 bases, and 5 bases lay between the germline ends.

This clone was found once. The chain carries TRBV7-7 and TRBJ2-2; D is perhaps TRBD2 (6 bases). CDR3 size: 15 residues. Trimming stripped 3 bases from V and 3 bases from J, with 11 bases between. Germline V lookup: CDR1 SSHAT, CDR2 FNYEAQ (reference sequence). The chain's CDR3 is CASSLGGPYTGELFF. CDR3 nucleotide sequence: TGTGCCAGCAGCTTGGGGGGACCGTACACCGGGGAGCTGTTTTTT. Together with reference TRBV7-7 and TRBJ2-2, the CDR3 gives the full variable domain: GAGVSQSPRYKVTKRGQDVTLRCDPISSHATLYWYQQALGQGPEFLTYFNYEAQPDKSGLPSDRFSAERPEGSISTLTIQRTEQRDSAMYRCASSLGGPYTGELFFGEGSRLTVL.

This chain connects TRBV5-1 to TRBJ1-3; D gene uncertain. Germline V gives CDR1 SGHRS, CDR2 YFSETQ. The CDR3 extends over 13 amino acids. V was pared by 3 bases and J by 1 base, with 5 bases between. In nucleotides, the CDR3 is TGCGCCAGCAGCTCAGGATCTGGAAACACCATATATTTT. Amino acids: CASSSGSGNTIYF.

The chain joins TRBV6-6 to TRBJ1-2; 7 bases are a match to TRBD1. The CDR3 spans 14 residues. CDR1 is MNHNY and CDR2 is SVGAGI in the germline V gene (reference sequence). Trimming removed 2 bases from V and 4 bases from J; junction bases left unmatched: 4. The CDR3 DNA reads TGTGCCAGCAGTTACGGCAGGGGGATCTATGGCTACACCTTC. Its translation is CASSYGRGIYGYTF.

This clone occurred a few times. The chain uses TRBV5-1 and TRBJ2-1; TRBD2 aligns across 14 bases. Germline V gene data show CDR1 as SGHRS and CDR2 as YFSETQ. This CDR3 has 19 amino acids. Unmatched junction bases numbered 11, after V lost 0 bases and J lost 6 bases. This CDR3 reads CASSLVPGLAGGSSNEQFF. The CDR3 DNA reads TGCGCCAGCAGCTTGGTCCCTGGACTAGCGGGGGGCTCTAGCAATGAGCAGTTCTTC.

This chain joins TRBV11-3 and TRBJ2-3, with a weak D call TRBD2 (5 bases). The germline V gene encodes CDR1 SGHNT and CDR2 YENEEA. Trimming removed 5 bases from V and 5 bases from J, with 8 bases in between. The CDR3 has 12 residues. The CDR3 loop is CASSPGKDTQYF. The CDR3 coding sequence is TGTGCCAGCAGCCCGGGGAAAGATACGCAGTATTTT.

The chain has TRBV7-2 and TRBJ2-3; D is perhaps TRBD2 (7 bases). The CDR3 length is 11 residues. With 3 bases removed from V and 10 bases from J, the gap between germline ends came to 8 bases. CDR1 is SGHTA, CDR2 FQGNSA, per germline. Written as DNA, the CDR3 is TGTGCCAGCAGCTTCGGGGGGCCGCAGTATTTT. It encodes CASSFGGPQYF.

V is TRBV29-1 and J is TRBJ1-5; the D gene is possibly TRBD1 (6 bases). Germline V gene lookup returns CDR1 SQVTM and CDR2 ANQGSEA. The CDR3 loop spans 11 amino acids. Trimming shortened V by 8 bases and J by 5 bases, and 10 bases separated the two germline ends. The CDR3, as DNA: TGCAGCAGGGGGTTACATCAGCCCCAGCATTTT. Translating it yields CSRGLHQPQHF. The full variable domain, rest sourced from reference TRBV29-1 and TRBJ1-5, is SAVISQKPSRDICQRGTSLTIQCQVDSQVTMMFWYRQQPGQSLTLIATANQGSEATYESGFVIDKFPISRPNLTFSTLTVSNMSPEDSSIYLCSRGLHQPQHFGDGTRLSIL.

The chain is built from TRBV28 and TRBJ2-2; 9 bases are a match to TRBD1. The CDR3 sequence is 17 residues long. CDR1 is MDHEN, CDR2 SYDVKM, per germline. V shed 5 bases, J shed 3 bases, and the junction held 10 bases outside the gene matches. The CDR3 region is CASSIFSGTGHTGELFF. In nucleotides, the CDR3 is TGTGCCAGCAGTATATTCTCCGGGACAGGGCACACCGGGGAGCTGTTTTTT.

The chain recombines TRBV6-4 with TRBJ2-2, with TRBD1 identical over 9 bases. J lost 4 bases, V lost 7 bases, and 7 bases had no gene match. The CDR3 length is 15 residues. The germline V gene has CDR1 MRHNA and CDR2 SNTAGT. The CDR3 here is CASKPGTGSTGELFF. CDR3 sequence (DNA): TGTGCCAGCAAACCCGGGACAGGGTCCACCGGGGAGCTGTTTTTT.

The V call is TRBV7-3, the J call TRBJ2-1, with 13 positions matching TRBD2. Trimming took 5 bases from V and 4 from J; bases not matched to a gene: 2. Germline assignment: CDR1 SGHTA and CDR2 FQGTGA. This CDR3 is built from 15 residues. CDR3 amino acids: CASSTLAGGYNEQFF. In DNA, the CDR3 is TGTGCCAGCAGCACACTAGCGGGGGGGTACAATGAGCAGTTCTTC.

The J gene is TRBJ2-1, the V gene TRBV10-2; 13 nucleotides match TRBD2. With 3 bases clipped from V and 6 bases from J, the junction kept 5 bases outside the gene matches. CDR3 length: 16 amino acids. Germline CDR1 is WSHSY and CDR2 is SAAADI. Here the CDR3 reads CASSETSGGAVNEQFF. In DNA, the CDR3 is TGCGCCAGCAGTGAAACTAGCGGGGGGGCGGTCAATGAGCAGTTCTTC.

The chain joins TRBV5-1 to TRBJ2-7; 8 positions match TRBD1. CDR3 length equals 14 residues. The V segment lost 4 bases and the J segment 4 bases; nucleotides outside the gene matches: 7. CDR1 is SGHRS, CDR2 YFSETQ, per germline. CDR3 protein: CASSPTGGRYEQYF. The CDR3 DNA is TGCGCCAGCAGCCCCACAGGGGGACGGTACGAGCAGTACTTC.

In this sample, this clone turned up a few times. In DNA, the CDR3 is TGTGCCAGCGGAACTAGGAGGAGGGTAGCGGGGCAAGAGACCCAGTACTTC. This gives the protein CASGTRRRVAGQETQYF. The genes are TRBV7-8 and TRBJ2-5; 8 positions agree with TRBD2. Germline CDR1 and CDR2: SGHVS and FQNEAQ. CDR3 size: 17 residues. Losses at the gene ends were 8 bases for V and 2 bases for J; bases not matched to a gene: 16.

This clone was seen more than once but under ten times. This chain connects TRBV28 to TRBJ1-3; maybe TRBD1 (5 bases). Germline CDR1 reads MDHEN; CDR2 reads SYDVKM. There are 14 residues in the CDR3. V was trimmed by 3 bases and J by 1 base, leaving 7 bases between them. CDR3 protein: CASSFPGSGNTIYF. CDR3 nucleotides: TGTGCCAGCAGTTTCCCAGGGTCTGGAAACACCATATATTTT.

The chain employs TRBV12-3 or TRBV12-4 and TRBJ1-6, with D possibly TRBD1 on 5 matching bases. Trimming shortened V by 7 bases and J by 7 bases, and 8 bases separated the two germline ends. CDR3 length: 12 residues. This CDR3 is CASNTGNSPLHF. The DNA for the CDR3 is TGTGCCAGCAATACAGGAAATTCACCCCTCCACTTT.

The rearrangement uses TRBV6-6 and TRBJ2-3, with D possibly being TRBD2 (6 bases). Trimming removed 6 bases from V and 7 bases from J, with 20 bases in between. Germline V gene data show CDR1 as MNHNY and CDR2 as SVGAGI (reference sequence). This CDR3 is 15 amino acids long. As DNA, the CDR3 is TGTGCCAGCAGCACCGGGACTCCGTCGAGATATACGCAGTATTTT. It yields the protein CASSTGTPSRYTQYF.

CDR3 in DNA: TGTGCCAGCAGTCTCAGAGCGAAGGCGTTCTTC. This sequence encodes CASSLRAKAFF. The chain carries TRBV12-3 or TRBV12-4 and TRBJ2-1; D gene ambiguous. This CDR3 comprises 11 residues. Trimming stripped 5 bases from V and 15 bases from J, with 14 bases between.

The V gene is TRBV7-9, the J gene TRBJ2-3; 8 bases are a match to TRBD2. The length of the CDR3 is 14 residues. Trimming took 10 bases from V and 3 from J; bases not matched to a gene: 9. CDR1 SEHNR and CDR2 FQNEAQ come from the germline V gene (reference sequence). CDR3 loop: CATARGGQTDTQYF. For the CDR3, the DNA is TGTGCCACCGCCCGGGGGGGCCAAACAGATACGCAGTATTTT. Supplemented by reference TRBV7-9 and TRBJ2-3, the full variable domain reads DTGVSQNPRHKITKRGQNVTFRCDPISEHNRLYWYRQTLGQGPEFLTYFQNEAQLEKSRLLSDRFSAERPKGSFSTLEIQRTEQGDSAMYLCATARGGQTDTQYFGPGTRLTVL.